This T cell receptor (beta chain) appears in the sequencing data of a study of T cells in localized non-small cell lung cancer. The data were produced by immunoSEQ multiplex PCR, yet TCRdb's version contains in-frame clones alone and is incomplete. The sample holds around 40,000 clones, roughly 90% seen once. Study conclusions and caveats: Only one tumor region was sequenced, so heterogeneity remains possible. Uninvolved adjacent lung showed the highest T cell clonality, exceeding tumor.

Germline V gene lookup returns CDR1 MNHNS and CDR2 SASEGT. Between the trimmed V and J ends, which lost 1 base and 1 base, there was a span of 6 bases. There are 14 residues in the CDR3. Comment on this clone: Its cognate antigen is unknown.

This clonotype originated in an older female donor with stage I squamous cell lung carcinoma. Here the sequenced sample was peripheral blood, taken before any cancer treatment. The chain links TRBV6-1 to TRBJ2-3, with unresolved D. Here the CDR3 DNA reads TGTGCCAGCAGTGAAGTAGGCGGCACAGATACGCAGTATTTT. It specifies CASSEVGGTDTQYF.